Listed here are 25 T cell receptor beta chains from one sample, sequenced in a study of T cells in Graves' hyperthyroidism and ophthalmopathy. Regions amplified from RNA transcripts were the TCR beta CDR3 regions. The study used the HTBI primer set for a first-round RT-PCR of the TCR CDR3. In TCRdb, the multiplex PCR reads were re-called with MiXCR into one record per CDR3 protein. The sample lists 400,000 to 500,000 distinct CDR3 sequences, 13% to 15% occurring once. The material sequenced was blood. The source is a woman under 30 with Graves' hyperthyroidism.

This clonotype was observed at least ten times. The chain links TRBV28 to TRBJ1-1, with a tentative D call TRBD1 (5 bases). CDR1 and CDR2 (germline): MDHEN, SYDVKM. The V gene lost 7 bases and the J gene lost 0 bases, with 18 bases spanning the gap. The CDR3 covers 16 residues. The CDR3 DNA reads TGTGCCAGCATTGGAAGGGGCAGTAAAATGAACACTGAAGCTTTCTTT. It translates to CASIGRGSKMNTEAFF.

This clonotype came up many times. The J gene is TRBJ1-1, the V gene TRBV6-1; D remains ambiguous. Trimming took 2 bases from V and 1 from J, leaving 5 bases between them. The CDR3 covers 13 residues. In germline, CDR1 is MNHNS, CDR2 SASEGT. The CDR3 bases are TGTGCCAGCAGTGAAAGGTGGAACACTGAAGCTTTCTTT. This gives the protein CASSERWNTEAFF.

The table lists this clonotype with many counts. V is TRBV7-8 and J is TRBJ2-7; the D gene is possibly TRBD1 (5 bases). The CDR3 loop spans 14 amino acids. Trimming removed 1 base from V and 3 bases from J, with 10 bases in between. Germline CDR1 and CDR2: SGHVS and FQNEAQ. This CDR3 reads CASSLGVRVYEQYV. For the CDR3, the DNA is TGTGCCAGCAGCTTAGGTGTCAGGGTCTACGAGCAGTACGTC.

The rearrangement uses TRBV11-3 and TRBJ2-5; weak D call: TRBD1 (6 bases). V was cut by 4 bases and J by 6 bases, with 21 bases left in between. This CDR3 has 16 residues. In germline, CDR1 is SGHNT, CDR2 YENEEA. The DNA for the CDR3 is TGTGCCAGCAGCTCTCTGGACAGAGCAAACGCGAAGACCCAGTACTTC. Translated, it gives CASSSLDRANAKTQYF.

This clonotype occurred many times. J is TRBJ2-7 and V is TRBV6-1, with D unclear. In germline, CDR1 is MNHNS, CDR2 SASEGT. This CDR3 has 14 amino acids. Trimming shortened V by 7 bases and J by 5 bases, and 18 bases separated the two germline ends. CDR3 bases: TGTGCCAGCACCCTCGACGGGCCAGCCCACGAGCAGTACTTC. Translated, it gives CASTLDGPAHEQYF.

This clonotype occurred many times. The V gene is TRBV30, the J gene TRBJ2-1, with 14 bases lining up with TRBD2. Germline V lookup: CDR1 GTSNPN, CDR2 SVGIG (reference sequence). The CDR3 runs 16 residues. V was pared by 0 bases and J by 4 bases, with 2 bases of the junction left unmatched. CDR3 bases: TGTGCCTGGAGTGTAGGGACTAGCGGGAGTTACAATGAGCAGTTCTTC. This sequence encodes CAWSVGTSGSYNEQFF.

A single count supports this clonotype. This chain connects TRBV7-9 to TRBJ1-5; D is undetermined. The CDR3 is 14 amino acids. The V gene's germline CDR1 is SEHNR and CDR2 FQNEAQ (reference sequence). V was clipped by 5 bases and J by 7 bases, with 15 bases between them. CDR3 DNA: TGTGCCAGCAGCCACGGTTGGGTAGAACAGCCCCAGCATTTT. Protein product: CASSHGWVEQPQHF.

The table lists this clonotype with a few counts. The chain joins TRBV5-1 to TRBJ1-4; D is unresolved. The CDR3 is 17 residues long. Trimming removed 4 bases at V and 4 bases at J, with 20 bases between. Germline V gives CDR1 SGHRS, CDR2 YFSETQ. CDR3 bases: TGCGCCAGCAGCCCCTTGGACTTTCCGGCTAGTAATGAAAAACTGTTTTTT. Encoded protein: CASSPLDFPASNEKLFF.

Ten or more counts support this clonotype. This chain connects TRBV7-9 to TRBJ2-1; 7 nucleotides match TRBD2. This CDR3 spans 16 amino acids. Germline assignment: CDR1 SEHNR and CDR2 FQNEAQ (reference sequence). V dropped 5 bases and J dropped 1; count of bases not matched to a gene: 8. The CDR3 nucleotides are TGTGCCAGCAGCCCACCTGGGCGGGAGTCCTACAATGAGCAGTTCTTC. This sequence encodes CASSPPGRESYNEQFF.

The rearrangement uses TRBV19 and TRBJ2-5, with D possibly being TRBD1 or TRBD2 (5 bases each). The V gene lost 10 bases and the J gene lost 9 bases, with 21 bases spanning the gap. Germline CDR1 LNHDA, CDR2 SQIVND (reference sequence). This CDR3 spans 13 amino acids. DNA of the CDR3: TGTGCCACCACCCCCGGGGACCGCGGGTCCCAGTACTTC. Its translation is CATTPGDRGSQYF.

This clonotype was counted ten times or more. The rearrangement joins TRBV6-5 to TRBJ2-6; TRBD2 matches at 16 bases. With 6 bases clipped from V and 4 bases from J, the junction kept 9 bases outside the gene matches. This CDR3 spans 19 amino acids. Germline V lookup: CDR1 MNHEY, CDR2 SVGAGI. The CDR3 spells CASSKGLAGGVVGANVLTF. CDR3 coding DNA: TGTGCCAGCAGCAAGGGACTAGCGGGAGGGGTGGTGGGGGCCAACGTCCTGACTTTC.

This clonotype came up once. The CDR3 loop is CATSESGLAGVGEQFF. DNA for the CDR3: TGTGCCACCAGTGAATCGGGACTAGCGGGAGTCGGTGAGCAGTTCTTC. The rearrangement links TRBV24-1 to TRBJ2-1; 14 nucleotides match TRBD2. The CDR3 has 16 residues. V lost 4 bases, J lost 9 bases, and 7 bases stayed unmatched. Germline V CDR1 and CDR2: KGHDR, SFDVKD.

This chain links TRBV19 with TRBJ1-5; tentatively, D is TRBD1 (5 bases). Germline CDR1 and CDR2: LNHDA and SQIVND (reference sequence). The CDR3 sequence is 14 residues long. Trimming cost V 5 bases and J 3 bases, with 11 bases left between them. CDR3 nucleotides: TGTGCCAGTAGTCACCAGGGCTTCAATCAGCCCCAGCATTTT. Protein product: CASSHQGFNQPQHF.

CDR3 loop: CASSPTGGEQFF. CDR3 nucleotide sequence: TGTGCCAGCAGCCCTACGGGGGGCGAGCAGTTCTTC. The chain links TRBV7-2 to TRBJ2-1; possible D gene TRBD2, 7 bases. Trimming removed 5 bases from V and 10 bases from J, with 12 bases in between. The CDR3 length is 12 residues. The germline gives CDR1 SGHTA, CDR2 FQGNSA. Variable domain in full (rest from reference TRBV7-2 and TRBJ2-1): GAGVSQSPSNKVTEKGKDVELRCDPISGHTALYWYRQSLGQGLEFLIYFQGNSAPDKSGLPSDRFSAERTGGSVSTLTIQRTQQEDSAVYLCASSPTGGEQFFGPGTRLTVL.

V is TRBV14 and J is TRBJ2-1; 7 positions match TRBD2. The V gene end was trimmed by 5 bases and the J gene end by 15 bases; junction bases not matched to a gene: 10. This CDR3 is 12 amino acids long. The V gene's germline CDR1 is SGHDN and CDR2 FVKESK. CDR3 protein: CASSDRPGGTFF. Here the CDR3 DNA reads TGTGCCAGCAGCGATCGACCGGGGGGAACGTTCTTC.

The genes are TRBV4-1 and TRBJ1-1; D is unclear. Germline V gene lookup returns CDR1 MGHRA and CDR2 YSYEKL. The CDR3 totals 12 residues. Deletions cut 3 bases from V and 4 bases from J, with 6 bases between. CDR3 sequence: CASSQSSTEAFF. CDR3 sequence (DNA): TGCGCCAGCAGCCAGTCCTCCACTGAAGCTTTCTTT.

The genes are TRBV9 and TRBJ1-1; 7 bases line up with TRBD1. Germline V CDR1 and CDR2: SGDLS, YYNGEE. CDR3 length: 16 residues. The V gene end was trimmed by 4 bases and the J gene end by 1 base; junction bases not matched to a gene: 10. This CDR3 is CASSLTAGGGNTEAFF. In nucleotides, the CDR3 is TGTGCCAGCAGCCTGACTGCAGGGGGAGGGAACACTGAAGCTTTCTTT.

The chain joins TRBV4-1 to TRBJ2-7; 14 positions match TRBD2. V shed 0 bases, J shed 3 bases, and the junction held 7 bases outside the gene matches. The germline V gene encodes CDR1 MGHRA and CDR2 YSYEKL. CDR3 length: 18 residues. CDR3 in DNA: TGCGCCAGCAGCCAAGAGACTAGCGGGAGGGTGGTCCACTACGAGCAGTACTTC. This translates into CASSQETSGRVVHYEQYF.

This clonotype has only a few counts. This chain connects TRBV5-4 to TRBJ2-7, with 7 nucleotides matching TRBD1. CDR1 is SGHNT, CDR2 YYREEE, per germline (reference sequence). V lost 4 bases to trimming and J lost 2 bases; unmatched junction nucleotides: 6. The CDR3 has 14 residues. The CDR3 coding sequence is TGTGCCAGCAGCCACCGGGACAGCACCTACGAGCAGTACTTC. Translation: CASSHRDSTYEQYF.

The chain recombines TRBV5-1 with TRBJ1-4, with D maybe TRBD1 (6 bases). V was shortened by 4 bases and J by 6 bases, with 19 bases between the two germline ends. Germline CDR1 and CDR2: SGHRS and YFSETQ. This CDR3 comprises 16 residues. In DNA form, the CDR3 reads TGCGCCAGCAGCGAGACCCCACAGGGAGGGGATGAAAAACTGTTTTTT. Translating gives CASSETPQGGDEKLFF.

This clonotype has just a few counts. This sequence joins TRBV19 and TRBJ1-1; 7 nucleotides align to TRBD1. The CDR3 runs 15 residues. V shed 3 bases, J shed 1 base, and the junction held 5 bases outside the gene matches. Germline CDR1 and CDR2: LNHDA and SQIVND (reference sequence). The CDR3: CASSILGQPNTEAFF. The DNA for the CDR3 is TGTGCCAGTAGTATCCTGGGACAGCCGAACACTGAAGCTTTCTTT. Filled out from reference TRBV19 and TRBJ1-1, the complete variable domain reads DGGITQSPKYLFRKEGQNVTLSCEQNLNHDAMYWYRQDPGQGLRLIYYSQIVNDFQKGDIAEGYSVSREKKESFPLTVTSAQKNPTAFYLCASSILGQPNTEAFFGQGTRLTVV.

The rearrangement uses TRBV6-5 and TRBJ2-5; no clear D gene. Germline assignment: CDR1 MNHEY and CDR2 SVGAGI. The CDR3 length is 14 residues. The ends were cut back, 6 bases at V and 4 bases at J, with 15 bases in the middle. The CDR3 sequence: CASSLVSRPETQYF. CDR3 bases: TGTGCCAGCAGCTTAGTTTCTAGGCCAGAGACCCAGTACTTC.

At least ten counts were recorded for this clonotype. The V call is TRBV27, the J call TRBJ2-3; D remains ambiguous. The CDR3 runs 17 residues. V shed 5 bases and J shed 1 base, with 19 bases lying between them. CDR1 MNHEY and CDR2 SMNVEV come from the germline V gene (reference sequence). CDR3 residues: CASSPALSWAGTDTQYF. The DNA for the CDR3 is TGTGCCAGCAGTCCGGCCCTCTCGTGGGCTGGCACAGATACGCAGTATTTT.

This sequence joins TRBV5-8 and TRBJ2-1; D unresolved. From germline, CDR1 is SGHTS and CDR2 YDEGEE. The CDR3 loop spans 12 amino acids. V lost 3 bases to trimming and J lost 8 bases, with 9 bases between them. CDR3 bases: TGTGCCAGCAGCTGGTCCGTAGATGAGCAGTTCTTC. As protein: CASSWSVDEQFF.

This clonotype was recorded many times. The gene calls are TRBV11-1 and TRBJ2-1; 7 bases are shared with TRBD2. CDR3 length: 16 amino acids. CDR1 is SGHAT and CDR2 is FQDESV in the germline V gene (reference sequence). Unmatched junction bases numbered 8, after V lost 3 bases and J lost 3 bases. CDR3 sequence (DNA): TGTGCCAGCAGCTTCCTAAGGGACTATAACTACAATGAGCAGTTCTTC. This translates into CASSFLRDYNYNEQFF.